This is a list of T cell receptor beta chains from one sample in a study of blood T cell repertoires in COVID-19. Repertoires were generated with immunoSEQ multiplex PCR, while TCRdb's copy carries only in-frame clones and drops some. In the table there are 40,000 to 65,000 clones, 70% to 85% of which are singletons. Sequencing used peripheral blood. These receptors all stem from a human donor in a cohort sampled during active COVID-19. Each CDR3 is given with its conserved first and last residue. D genes are given only for firm matches. Clone size appears in some rows only: once, few, many, or a class for an expanded clone.

CDR3aa,CDR3nt,abundance,d_gene,v_gene,j_gene
CASSMDRRNEKLFF,TGTGCCAGCAGCATGGACAGGCGTAACGAAAAACTGTTTTTT,-,TRBD1,TRBV5-6,TRBJ1-4
CASSTADIPKDF,TGTGCCAGCAGCACCGCGGACATTCCCAAGGACTTC,-,-,TRBV7-9,TRBJ2-7
CASRLTSTDTQYF,TGTGCCAGCAGATTAACTAGCACAGATACGCAGTATTTT,once,-,TRBV7-2,TRBJ2-3
CASSVQGYGNTIYF,TGTGCCAGCAGCGTACAGGGCTACGGAAACACCATATATTTT,-,-,TRBV9,TRBJ1-3
CASSRGDREAFF,TGTGCCAGCAGCCGTGGGGACAGGGAAGCTTTCTTT,-,TRBD1,TRBV12-3/TRBV12-4,TRBJ1-1
CASSHATTSWDTQYF,TGTGCCAGCAGTCATGCAACGACTAGTTGGGATACGCAGTATTTT,-,-,TRBV5-4,TRBJ2-3
CASSGQGYTEAFF,TGTGCCAGCAGTGGACAGGGCTACACTGAAGCTTTCTTT,once,TRBD1,TRBV6-2/TRBV6-3,TRBJ1-1
CASSTRTGVDTEAFF,TGTGCCAGTAGTACTCGGACAGGGGTGGACACTGAAGCTTTCTTT,-,TRBD1,TRBV19,TRBJ1-1
CASSQSSQSYEQYF,TGTGCCAGCAGCCAATCGTCTCAGTCCTACGAGCAGTACTTC,-,-,TRBV16,TRBJ2-7
CASSVEGGGTSTDTQYF,TGTGCCAGCAGCGTAGAGGGCGGGGGGACTAGCACAGATACGCAGTATTTT,-,TRBD2,TRBV9,TRBJ2-3
CASSQVLFAYEQYF,TGTGCCAGCAGCCAAGTACTCTTCGCCTACGAGCAGTACTTC,-,-,TRBV14,TRBJ2-7
CASSLTGPNGNYEQYF,TGTGCCAGCAGCTTAACCGGGCCCAACGGGAACTACGAGCAGTACTTC,-,-,TRBV13,TRBJ2-7
CASSGLMGTENEQFF,TGTGCCAGCAGCGGGCTTATGGGGACAGAAAATGAGCAGTTCTTC,-,TRBD1,TRBV2,TRBJ2-1
CASSVVQADTQYF,TGTGCCAGCAGCGTAGTTCAGGCAGATACGCAGTATTTT,-,-,TRBV9,TRBJ2-3
CASSIQGTLLNQPQHF,TGTGCCAGTAGTATTCAGGGGACCCTTCTCAATCAGCCCCAGCATTTT,-,-,TRBV19,TRBJ1-5
CASERGNRNEQFF,TGTGCCAGCGAGCGGGGAAATCGGAATGAGCAGTTCTTC,-,TRBD2,TRBV6-5,TRBJ2-1
CASSLTGQGKSPLHF,TGTGCCAGCAGCTTAACTGGACAGGGAAAATCACCCCTCCACTTT,-,TRBD1,TRBV7-3,TRBJ1-6
CASSWEGGRDTDTQYF,TGCGCCAGCAGCTGGGAAGGGGGCAGGGACACAGATACGCAGTATTTT,-,TRBD1,TRBV5-1,TRBJ2-3
CASSPRRETLRGDTQYF,TGTGCCAGCAGCCCCAGAAGGGAAACGTTGAGGGGGGATACGCAGTATTTT,-,-,TRBV7-8,TRBJ2-3
CASSHAGLAGETQYF,TGTGCCAGCAGCCACGCCGGACTAGCGGGGGAGACCCAGTACTTC,-,TRBD2,TRBV3-1/TRBV3-2,TRBJ2-5
CASSYDGTTDTQYF,TGTGCCAGCAGTTATGATGGCACAACAGATACGCAGTATTTT,-,-,TRBV6-2/TRBV6-3,TRBJ2-3
CASSPTTGFRYLEAFF,TGTGCCAGCTCACCCACGACAGGGTTCCGTTACCTTGAAGCTTTCTTT,-,TRBD1,TRBV18,TRBJ1-1
CASSVGFGGFQETQYF,TGTGCCAGCAGCGTGGGTTTTGGAGGGTTCCAAGAGACCCAGTACTTC,-,-,TRBV9,TRBJ2-5
CASSRGRGNEKLFF,TGTGCCAGCAGCAGGGGGAGGGGGAATGAAAAACTGTTTTTT,once,-,TRBV5-4,TRBJ1-4
CASSIFPGNTAFF,TGTGCCAGCAGCATCTTTCCAGGGAACACGGCTTTCTTT,-,-,TRBV6-5,TRBJ1-1
CASSQRGTDRFNEKLFF,TGCGCCAGCAGCCAAAGGGGCACGGACAGGTTTAATGAAAAACTGTTTTTT,-,TRBD1,TRBV4-1,TRBJ1-4
CASSLSGTGGTYEQYF,TGTGCCAGCAGTTTATCCGGGACAGGGGGTACATACGAGCAGTACTTC,-,TRBD1,TRBV27,TRBJ2-7
CAISERTGGNQPQHF,TGTGCCATCAGTGAACGGACAGGGGGCAATCAGCCCCAGCATTTT,-,TRBD1,TRBV10-3,TRBJ1-5
CASSSRFTDTQYF,TGTGCCAGCAGTTCCAGATTCACAGATACGCAGTATTTT,few,-,TRBV27,TRBJ2-3
CASSTTPGSPLHF,TGTGCCAGCAGTACCACACCAGGTTCACCCCTCCACTTT,-,-,TRBV27,TRBJ1-6
CASSLAGGTQYF,TGTGCTAGCAGCTTGGCGGGGGGGACCCAGTACTTC,once,TRBD2,TRBV7-7,TRBJ2-5
CASSFERRNYGYTF,TGTGCCAGCAGTTTCGAGAGGAGAAACTATGGCTACACCTTC,-,-,TRBV6-5,TRBJ1-2
CASMGGGLEQYF,TGTGCCAGTATGGGGGGGGGCCTCGAGCAGTACTTC,-,-,TRBV19,TRBJ2-7
CASSSDRVPHEQYF,TGTGCCAGCAGCAGCGACAGGGTTCCCCACGAGCAGTACTTC,-,TRBD1,TRBV13,TRBJ2-7
CASSPRTSGSSYNEQFF,TGTGCCAGCAGCCCGAGGACTAGCGGGAGCTCCTACAATGAGCAGTTCTTC,-,TRBD2,TRBV7-9,TRBJ2-1
CASSPPLDFPQAETQYF,TGTGCCAGCTCACCACCGCTGGACTTCCCCCAGGCAGAGACCCAGTACTTC,-,-,TRBV18,TRBJ2-5
CASMRAYEQYF,TGTGCCAGCATGAGAGCGTACGAGCAGTACTTC,-,-,TRBV2,TRBJ2-7